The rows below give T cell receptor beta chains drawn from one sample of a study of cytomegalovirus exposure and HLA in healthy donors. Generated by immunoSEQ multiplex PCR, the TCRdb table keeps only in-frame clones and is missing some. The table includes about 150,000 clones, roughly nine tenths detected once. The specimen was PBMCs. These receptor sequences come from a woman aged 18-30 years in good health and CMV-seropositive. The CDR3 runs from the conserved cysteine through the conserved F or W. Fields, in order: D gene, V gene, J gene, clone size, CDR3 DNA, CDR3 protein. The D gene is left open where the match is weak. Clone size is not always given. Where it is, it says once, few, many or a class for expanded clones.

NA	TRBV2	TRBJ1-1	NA	TGTGCCAGCGCCTGGGCCTTGAACACTGAAGCTTTCTTT	CASAWALNTEAFF
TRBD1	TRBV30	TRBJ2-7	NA	TGTGCCTGGACGAAGTTGGACAGGAACGAGCAGTACTTC	CAWTKLDRNEQYF
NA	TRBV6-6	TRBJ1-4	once	TGTGCCAGCAGCCTGACTAGGCCAACTAATGAAAAACTGTTTTTT	CASSLTRPTNEKLFF
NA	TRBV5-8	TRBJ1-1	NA	TGTGCCAGCAGCTTGCCCGGAAGGCGGGGCGAAGCTTTCTTT	CASSLPGRRGEAFF
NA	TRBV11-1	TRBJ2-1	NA	TGTGCCAGCAGCTCTCCGGTGGTCAGGAGGCATGAGCAGTTCTTC	CASSSPVVRRHEQFF
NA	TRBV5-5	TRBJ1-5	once	TGTGCCAGCAGCCCGGGATCTTATTTCAATCAGCCCCAGCATTTT	CASSPGSYFNQPQHF
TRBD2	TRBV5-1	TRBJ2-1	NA	TGCGCCAGCAGCTTGGATAGCGGGCAATACAATGAGCAGTTCTTC	CASSLDSGQYNEQFF
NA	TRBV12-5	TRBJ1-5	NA	TGTGCTAGTGGTTTGGTACTAGGTCCAGATCAGCCCCAGCATTTT	CASGLVLGPDQPQHF
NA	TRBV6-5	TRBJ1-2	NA	TGTGCCAGCAGTTACTCGACCGGGTTCTACGGCTACACCTTC	CASSYSTGFYGYTF
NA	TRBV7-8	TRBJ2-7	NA	TGTGCCAGCAGCTTACAGACAACTTACGAGCAGTACTTC	CASSLQTTYEQYF
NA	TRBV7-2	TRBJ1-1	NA	TGTGCCAGCAGCTTGCAGGGGTTAATGAACACTGAAGCTTTCTTT	CASSLQGLMNTEAFF
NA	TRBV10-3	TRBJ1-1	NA	TGTGCCGCGTCTAAATCCCAAGACACTGAAGCTTTCTTT	CAASKSQDTEAFF
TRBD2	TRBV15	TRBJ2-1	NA	TGTGCCACCAGCAGAGATAGGACTAGCGGGATGGTCTACAATGAGCAGTTCTTC	CATSRDRTSGMVYNEQFF
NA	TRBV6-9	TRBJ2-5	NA	TGTGCCAGCATGAGGAGGCTCCCTCAAGAGACCCAGTACTTC	CASMRRLPQETQYF
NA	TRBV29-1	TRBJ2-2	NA	TGCAGCGTTGTTAAAAACACCGGGGAGCTGTTTTTT	CSVVKNTGELFF
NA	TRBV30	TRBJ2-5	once	TGTGCCTGGAGGGCGGGCCGCGAGACCCAGTACTTC	CAWRAGRETQYF
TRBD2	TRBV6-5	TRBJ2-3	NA	TGTGCCAGCAGTTACGAGCGGGGAGGCACAGATACGCAGTATTTT	CASSYERGGTDTQYF
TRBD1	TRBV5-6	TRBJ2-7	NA	TGTGCCAGCAGCTTAGTCGACCCGGACAGGATCCTACTCGAGCAGTACTTC	CASSLVDPDRILLEQYF
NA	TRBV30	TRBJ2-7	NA	TGTGCCTGGAGTCCTCCCGGGGGCTCCTACGAGCAGTACTTC	CAWSPPGGSYEQYF
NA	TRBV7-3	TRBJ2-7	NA	TGTGCCAGCAGCTTGGACAGCTCCTACGAGCAGTACTTC	CASSLDSSYEQYF
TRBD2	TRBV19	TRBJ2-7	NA	TGTGCCAGTAGTCCTAGCGGGTACTCCTACGAGCAGTACTTC	CASSPSGYSYEQYF
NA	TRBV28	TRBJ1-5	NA	TGTGCCAGCAGTCCCCCCGACAGGCAATATAGCAATCAGCCCCAGCATTTT	CASSPPDRQYSNQPQHF
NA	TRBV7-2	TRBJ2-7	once	TGTGCCAGCAGCTTAGCCGGGGGGCGGTACGAGCAGTACTTC	CASSLAGGRYEQYF
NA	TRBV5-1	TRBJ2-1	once	TGCGCCAGCAGCTTGGGCGGATCTACGAGCTCCTACAATGAGCAGTTCTTC	CASSLGGSTSSYNEQFF
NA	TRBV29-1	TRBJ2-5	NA	TGCAGCGTTGATCCTGCGGGAACAATGGAGACCCAGTACTTC	CSVDPAGTMETQYF
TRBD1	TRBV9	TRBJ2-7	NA	TGTGCCAGCAGCCCGGGGCGGACAGGGCAATACGAGCAGTACTTC	CASSPGRTGQYEQYF
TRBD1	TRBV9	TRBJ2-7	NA	TGTGCCAGCAGCCGGACAGGGGGCTACGAGCAGTACTTC	CASSRTGGYEQYF
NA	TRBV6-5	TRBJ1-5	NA	TGTGCCAGCGGCCGAGGGGGAAAATCGAATCAGCCCCAGCATTTT	CASGRGGKSNQPQHF